This record concerns one TCR beta chain sequence. Its binding antigen is unknown. No base quality information exists; no much larger clone differs at one position. The data stem from a study of early T cells in non-severe SARS-CoV-2 infection (dated by TCRdb to about 2021). For context, the study as a whole: Because TCR sequencing was done on bulk RNA from unsorted whole blood, the alpha and beta chains could not be paired.

Broader findings and caveats from the paper: VDJdb matching was skewed toward anti-spike CD8 responses, so virus-specific expansions were likely underestimated and private and CD4 specificities were missed.

The study was a case-control design nested within a healthcare worker cohort in London, UK, with weekly nasopharyngeal swab PCR tests and blood sampling. Healthcare workers were recruited during the week of the UK lockdown, between 23 and 31 March 2020, and followed weekly for up to roughly 15 weeks. Here V drops 3 bases and J drops 3 bases, and the junction holds 8 bases not matched to any gene. Including the terminal cysteine and phenylalanine, the CDR3 comprises 17 residues. The sequence is cut down to CDR3 DNA, 51 bases in frame from base 1. The germline V gene provides CDR1 SGHAT and CDR2 FQNNGV. Library construction relied on 5' RACE. The reads were generated on a NextSeq 500. The TCR library protocol attached unique molecular identifiers to individual cDNA molecules to correct for sequencing error and PCR bias. Both TCR alpha and beta chains were sequenced, and tight co-correlation was observed between alpha and beta sequence abundances in each sample. The authors processed their data as follows. Decombinator V4 was used to annotate TCR sequences for V gene, J gene and CDR3. TCRs were defined as expanded if a significant change between any two time points was detected under a Poisson model with p below 0.0001. TCR abundances were normalised to the total number of TCRs sequenced per sample and were expressed as counts per million. MAIT TCRs were defined by TRAV1-2 paired with TRAJ12, TRAJ20 or TRAJ33, and iNKT TCRs by TRAV10 paired with TRAJ18. VDJdb, accessed 1 November 2021, was searched for CMV, EBV and SARS-CoV-2 annotated TCRs, excluding TCRs annotated for multiple antigens. Using fastp at Q25 and MiXCR, TCRdb reprocessed the public reads and kept productive beta chains. A single entry per CDR3 protein holds the most common genes and DNA from its merged rows. TCRdb, not the original authors, processed these V and J calls. Within this sample are approximately 85,000 distinct CDR3 sequences, with 12% of them counted one time only. The top ten constitute 6.5% of the sample.

Sequenced material: whole blood. The origin of this receptor is an adult who was a healthcare worker with PCR-confirmed SARS-CoV-2 infection or an uninfected control (not recorded which). The chain employs TRBV11-2 and TRBJ2-2; the central 9 bases match TRBD2. CDR3 sequence: CASSFWREGPDTGELFF. The DNA sequence is given as TGTGCCAGCAGCTTTTGGCGGGAGGGGCCCGACACCGGGGAGCTGTTTTTT.